This entry is about one T cell receptor gamma chain. As yet, its antigen is unknown. Other DNA sequences in the sample encode the same CDR3. RNA was extracted from the cells and then reverse transcribed. The CDR3 regions were amplified by multiplex PCR from V-gene primers to a constant-region primer. TCRdb re-called clones from the multiplex PCR reads via CATT. This table holds about 27,000 gamma-chain clones, over 15% found once. The CDR3 contains 14 residues. J was trimmed by 0 bases and V by 0 bases; bases with no gene match: 2. In germline, CDR1 is GITISATS, CDR2 ISYDGTV (reference sequence). This entry belongs to a study of Vδ1+ human thymocytes. The study's findings and limits: In the thymus, TRG and TRD repertoires looked highly polyclonal with Gaussian CDR3 lengths.

The source of this sequence is a boy in the first two years of life who had congenital heart surgery. Sample: Vdelta1+ gamma-delta thymocytes from the thymus. Subset: FACS-sorted CD3+ TCRalphabeta- TCRVdelta1+ TCRVdelta2- thymocytes. This chain connects TRGV9 to TRGJ1 or TRGJ2. CDR3 residues: CALWEVGNYYKKLF. CDR3 in DNA: TGTGCCTTGTGGGAGGTGGGGAATTATTATAAGAAACTCTTT.